Below, 2 T cell receptor beta chains from the same sample are listed, as sequenced in a study of shared clonotypes between healthy human individuals. The assay was immunoSEQ multiplex PCR, and TCRdb's table has in-frame clones only and misses some. The sample holds about 700,000 clones; approximately 79% are singletons and the top ten take 1.7%. Source material: memory CD4+ T cells sorted from blood. Noted subset: CD45RA-negative fraction. Receptor source: a woman younger than 45 in good health.

CDR3 bases: TGTGCCAGCAGCTTGTACGGGCTGACGAACACCGGGGAGCTGTTTTTT. Translating gives CASSLYGLTNTGELFF. This chain connects TRBV5-6 to TRBJ2-2, with unresolved D. Germline loops: CDR1 SGHDT, CDR2 YYEEEE. CDR3 length equals 16 residues. The V end lost 1 base, the J end lost 0 bases, and 10 bases lay between the germline ends.

Only one count was recorded for this clone. The chain uses TRBV28 and TRBJ2-5; TRBD2 is a possible D gene (6 bases). V lost 5 bases and J lost 5, with 21 bases in between. Germline V gives CDR1 MDHEN, CDR2 SYDVKM. This CDR3 spans 16 amino acids. The CDR3 nucleotides are TGTGCCAGCAGTCCATACCCCTCCGGCGGGGTGGAGACCCAGTACTTC. This sequence encodes CASSPYPSGGVETQYF.